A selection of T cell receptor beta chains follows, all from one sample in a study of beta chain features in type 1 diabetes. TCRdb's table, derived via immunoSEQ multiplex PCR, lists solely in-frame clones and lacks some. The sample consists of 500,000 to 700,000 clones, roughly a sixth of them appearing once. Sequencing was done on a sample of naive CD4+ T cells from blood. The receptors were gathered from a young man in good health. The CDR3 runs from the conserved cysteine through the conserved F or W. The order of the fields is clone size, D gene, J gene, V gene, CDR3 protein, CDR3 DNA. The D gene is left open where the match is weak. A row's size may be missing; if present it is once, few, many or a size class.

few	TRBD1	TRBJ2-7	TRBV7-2	CASSLGQGKVYEQYF	TGTGCCAGCAGCCTAGGACAGGGAAAAGTTTACGAGCAGTACTTC
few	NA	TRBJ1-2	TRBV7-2	CASSLNIQYGYTF	TGTGCCAGCAGCTTAAACATTCAATATGGCTACACCTTC
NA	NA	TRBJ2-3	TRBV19	CASSPYRDGTDTQYF	TGTGCCAGTAGTCCTTACAGGGATGGTACAGATACGCAGTATTTT
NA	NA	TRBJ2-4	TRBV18	CASSSVSELRNIQYF	TGTGCCAGCTCATCGGTTTCGGAGTTGAGAAACATTCAGTACTTC
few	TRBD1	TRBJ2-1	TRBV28	CASSKDRFSYNEQFF	TGTGCCAGCAGCAAGGACAGGTTTTCCTACAATGAGCAGTTCTTC
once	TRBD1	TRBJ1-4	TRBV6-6	CASSYSQGAGEKLFF	TGTGCCAGCAGTTACTCGCAGGGGGCAGGCGAAAAACTGTTTTTT
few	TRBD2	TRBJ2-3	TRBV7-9	CASSRTSGSTLTADTQYF	TGTGCCAGCAGCCGGACTAGCGGGAGCACTTTAACCGCAGATACGCAGTATTTT
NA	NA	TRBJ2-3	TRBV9	CASSGGLDTQYF	TGTGCCAGCAGTGGGGGGTTAGATACGCAGTATTTT
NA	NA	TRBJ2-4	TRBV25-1	CASSEAGVAKNIQYF	TGTGCCAGCAGTGAGGCAGGGGTAGCCAAAAACATTCAGTACTTC
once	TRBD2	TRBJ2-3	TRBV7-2	CASSISGVFSGTDTQYF	TGTGCCAGCAGCATTAGCGGGGTATTCAGCGGCACAGATACGCAGTATTTT
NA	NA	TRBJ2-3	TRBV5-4	CASSPGPIWTDTQYF	TGTGCCAGCAGCCCTGGACCCATCTGGACAGATACGCAGTATTTT
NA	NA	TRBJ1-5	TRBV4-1	CASSPQGAFSNQPQHF	TGCGCCAGCAGCCCACAGGGAGCCTTTAGCAATCAGCCCCAGCATTTT
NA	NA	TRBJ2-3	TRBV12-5	CASGLVVRGETDTQYF	TGTGCTAGTGGTTTGGTCGTCAGGGGTGAGACAGATACGCAGTATTTT
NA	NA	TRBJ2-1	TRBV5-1	CASSLEGGLNEQFF	TGCGCCAGCAGCTTGGAGGGGGGCCTCAATGAGCAGTTCTTC
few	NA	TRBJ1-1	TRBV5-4	CASSLSRPNGEAFF	TGTGCCAGCAGCTTGTCCAGGCCAAATGGTGAAGCTTTCTTT
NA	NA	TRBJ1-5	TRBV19	CASSIEGGPQHF	TGTGCCAGTAGTATAGAAGGGGGACCCCAGCATTTT
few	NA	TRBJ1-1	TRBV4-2	CASSQGVRITEAFF	TGTGCCAGCAGCCAGGGGGTTAGGATCACTGAAGCTTTCTTT
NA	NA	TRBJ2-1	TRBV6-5	CASRQLNEQFF	TGTGCCAGCAGGCAGCTCAATGAGCAGTTCTTC
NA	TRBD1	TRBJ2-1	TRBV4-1	CASSKGAAGLNEQFF	TGCGCCAGCAGCAAGGGGGCCGCAGGGCTCAATGAGCAGTTCTTC
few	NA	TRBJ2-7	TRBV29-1	CSVGPSTYEQYF	TGCAGCGTTGGGCCTAGCACCTACGAGCAGTACTTC
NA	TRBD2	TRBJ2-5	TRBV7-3	CASSLRASGRAGQTQYF	TGTGCCAGCAGCTTAAGAGCTAGCGGGAGGGCCGGGCAGACCCAGTACTTC
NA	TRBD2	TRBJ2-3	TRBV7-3	CASSLTGTSYTDTQYF	TGTGCCAGCAGCTTAACTGGGACTAGCTACACAGATACGCAGTATTTT
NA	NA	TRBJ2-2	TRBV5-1	CASSSGQNTGELFF	TGCGCCAGCAGCTCGGGTCAGAACACCGGGGAGCTGTTTTTT
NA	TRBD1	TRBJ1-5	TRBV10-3	CAISESAGGRDQPQHF	TGTGCCATCAGTGAGTCGGCAGGGGGGAGGGATCAGCCCCAGCATTTT
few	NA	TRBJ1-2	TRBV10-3	CAISESAPNYGYTF	TGTGCCATCAGTGAGTCGGCCCCAAACTATGGCTACACCTTC
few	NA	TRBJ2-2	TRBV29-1	CSVDRGRNTGELFF	TGCAGCGTTGATCGGGGCCGAAACACCGGGGAGCTGTTTTTT
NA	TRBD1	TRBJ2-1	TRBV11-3	CASSSRAGQGNNEQFF	TGTGCCAGCAGCTCAAGGGCTGGACAGGGAAACAATGAGCAGTTCTTC
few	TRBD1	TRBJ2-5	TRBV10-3	CAIRPGTGGLQETQYF	TGTGCCATCAGACCCGGGACAGGGGGCCTCCAAGAGACCCAGTACTTC
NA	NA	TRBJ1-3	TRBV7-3	CASSPGGRPGNTIYF	TGTGCCAGCAGCCCCGGTGGCAGGCCAGGAAACACCATATATTTT
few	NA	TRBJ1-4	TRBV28	CASSLQGKVTNEKLFF	TGTGCCAGCAGTTTACAGGGGAAGGTTACTAATGAAAAACTGTTTTTT
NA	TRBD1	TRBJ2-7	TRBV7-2	CASSDRASSYEQYF	TGTGCCAGCAGCGACAGGGCCAGCTCCTACGAGCAGTACTTC